The 20 T cell receptor beta chains listed next were all sequenced from one sample in a study of T-cell memory formation after mild COVID-19. MiXCR, applied by TCRdb to the 5' RACE reads, yields one record per CDR3 protein. The repertoire includes 200,000 or so distinct CDR3 sequences, more than 8% of them detected once, and roughly 4% sits in the top ten. Source material: PBMCs or a T cell subset sorted from them (not recorded which). The source is a man between 18 and 35 years old who had mild COVID-19 (a few samples of this study predate the infection). Cell type and time point are not known.

The gene calls are TRBV6-5 and TRBJ1-3; D remains unclear. The germline gives CDR1 MNHEY, CDR2 SVGAGI. This CDR3 has 14 residues. V was trimmed by 2 bases and J by 1 base, leaving 6 bases between them. CDR3 in DNA: TGTGCCAGCAGTTACGGAGGTTCTGGAAACACCATATATTTT. Its protein product is CASSYGGSGNTIYF.

The J gene is TRBJ2-7, the V gene TRBV7-2; maybe TRBD2 (7 bases). Germline V CDR1 and CDR2: SGHTA, FQGNSA. The CDR3 length is 15 residues. V was cut by 5 bases and J by 2 bases, with 16 bases left in between. CDR3 nucleotides: TGTGCCAGCAGCCCGGGGAGGGGGAGGACCTACGAGCAGTACTTC. Translating gives CASSPGRGRTYEQYF.

This clonotype was seen a few times. The gene calls are TRBV4-1 and TRBJ2-5; 9 bases are a match to TRBD2. Germline V CDR1 and CDR2: MGHRA, YSYEKL. The CDR3 has 15 amino acids. Trimming removed 4 bases from V and 5 bases from J; junction bases left unmatched: 8. CDR3 in amino acids: CASSPSAGGQETQYF. CDR3 sequence (DNA): TGCGCCAGCAGCCCGTCTGCGGGGGGGCAGGAGACCCAGTACTTC.

The chain employs TRBV2 and TRBJ2-2; the match to TRBD2 covers 7 bases. J was trimmed by 4 bases and V by 6 bases; bases with no gene match: 8. Per germline, CDR1 SNHLY and CDR2 FYNNEI. The CDR3 loop spans 15 amino acids. CDR3 bases: TGTGCCAGCAGCGGGGCAGCGGGGATCACCGGGGAGCTGTTTTTT. Its protein product is CASSGAAGITGELFF.

This clonotype was observed many times. This chain links TRBV4-1 with TRBJ2-1; the match to TRBD2 covers 12 bases. J was trimmed by 6 bases and V by 6 bases; bases with no gene match: 6. The CDR3 runs 15 residues. Germline CDR1 reads MGHRA; CDR2 reads YSYEKL. The CDR3 DNA reads as TGCGCCAGCAGGTCCCCGGGACTAGCGGGCAATGAGCAGTTCTTC. Protein product: CASRSPGLAGNEQFF.

Many counts were recorded for this clonotype. The chain is built from TRBV5-1 and TRBJ2-5, with 11 bases that match TRBD1. The germline V gene has CDR1 SGHRS and CDR2 YFSETQ. The CDR3 contains 15 residues. J lost 5 bases, V lost 0 bases, and 3 bases had no gene match. CDR3 region: CASSLAGQGAETQYF. In DNA, the CDR3 is TGCGCCAGCAGCTTGGCCGGACAGGGGGCTGAGACCCAGTACTTC.

This clonotype was counted many times. The CDR3 region is CASSPARGLGNTIYF. The CDR3 nucleotides are TGCGCCAGCAGCCCGGCCAGGGGGCTCGGAAACACCATATATTTT. The chain employs TRBV5-1 and TRBJ1-3; 8 bases agree with TRBD1. The V gene's germline CDR1 is SGHRS and CDR2 YFSETQ. The CDR3 runs to 15 residues. The V gene end was trimmed by 4 bases and the J gene end by 4 bases; junction bases not matched to a gene: 7.

This clonotype has a handful of counts. The chain links TRBV5-1 to TRBJ1-6; TRBD1 aligns across 7 bases. Per germline, CDR1 SGHRS and CDR2 YFSETQ. With 2 bases clipped from V and 10 bases from J, the junction kept 6 bases outside the gene matches. The CDR3 has 14 amino acids. CDR3 amino acids: CASSFGQGDSPLHF. CDR3 DNA sequence: TGCGCCAGCAGCTTCGGCCAGGGGGACTCACCCCTCCACTTT. Full variable domain (missing parts from reference TRBV5-1 and TRBJ1-6): KAGVTQTPRYLIKTRGQQVTLSCSPISGHRSVSWYQQTPGQGLQFLFEYFSETQRNKGNFPGRFSGRQFSNSRSEMNVSTLELGDSALYLCASSFGQGDSPLHFGNGTRLTVT.

V is TRBV27 and J is TRBJ1-5; a possible D gene is TRBD1 (6 bases). This CDR3 contains 19 residues. V lost 2 bases, J lost 3 bases, and 23 bases lay in between. Germline V lookup: CDR1 MNHEY, CDR2 SMNVEV (reference sequence). CDR3 sequence: CASSLEGGWGATNNQPQHF. CDR3 in DNA: TGTGCCAGCAGTTTAGAAGGGGGGTGGGGCGCGACGAACAATCAGCCCCAGCATTTT.

This clonotype was seen ten or more times. The V call is TRBV5-1, the J call TRBJ2-7; 13 bases match TRBD2. Germline values: CDR1 SGHRS, CDR2 YFSETQ. This CDR3 contains 16 residues. The V segment lost 4 bases and the J segment 5 bases; nucleotides outside the gene matches: 9. Written as DNA, the CDR3 is TGCGCCAGCAGCCTCCTCGGACTAGCGGGGGTCAACGAGCAGTACTTC. This encodes CASSLLGLAGVNEQYF.

The table lists this clonotype with a few counts. This chain connects TRBV7-2 to TRBJ1-2; D is ambiguous. The germline V and J ends were trimmed by 4 bases and 2 bases, with 8 bases remaining between them. The CDR3 consists of 13 residues. CDR1 is SGHTA and CDR2 is FQGNSA in the germline V gene. The CDR3 nucleotides are TGTGCCAGCAGCTCCCCGGGAAACTATGGCTACACCTTC. This sequence encodes CASSSPGNYGYTF. Full variable domain (rest looked up from reference TRBV7-2 and TRBJ1-2): GAGVSQSPSNKVTEKGKDVELRCDPISGHTALYWYRQSLGQGLEFLIYFQGNSAPDKSGLPSDRFSAERTGGSVSTLTIQRTQQEDSAVYLCASSSPGNYGYTFGSGTRLTVV.

The V and J genes are TRBV5-6 and TRBJ2-1, with D possibly TRBD2 on 6 matching bases. Germline CDR1 SGHDT, CDR2 YYEEEE. V was cut by 4 bases and J by 4 bases, with 15 bases left in between. The CDR3 spans 15 residues. DNA for the CDR3: TGTGCCAGCAGCGCCCCAGCGGGCCCTTACAATGAGCAGTTCTTC. Translating gives CASSAPAGPYNEQFF. The full variable domain, completed using reference TRBV5-6 and TRBJ2-1, is DAGVTQSPTHLIKTRGQQVTLRCSPKSGHDTVSWYQQALGQGPQFIFQYYEEEERQRGNFPDRFSGHQFPNYSSELNVNALLLGDSALYLCASSAPAGPYNEQFFGPGTRLTVL.

The table lists this clonotype with a few counts. This chain joins TRBV5-1 and TRBJ2-2; D unresolved. The CDR3 length is 15 residues. The V gene lost 3 bases and the J gene lost 0 bases, with 9 bases spanning the gap. In germline, CDR1 is SGHRS, CDR2 YFSETQ. CDR3 sequence reads: CASSSSATNTGELFF. The CDR3 region has the DNA TGCGCCAGCAGCTCCTCCGCAACGAACACCGGGGAGCTGTTTTTT.

V is TRBV5-6 and J is TRBJ2-7, with D unclear. Trimming took off 3 bases at V and 6 bases at J, with 7 bases between the two ends. The germline V gene has CDR1 SGHDT and CDR2 YYEEEE. This CDR3 contains 11 residues. CDR3 in DNA: TGTGCCAGCAGCTCCGGCGCCGAGCAGTACTTC. Its translation is CASSSGAEQYF.

The rearrangement joins TRBV4-2 to TRBJ1-2; the match to TRBD1 covers 7 bases. Germline CDR1 reads LGHNA; CDR2 reads YNFKEQ. There are 15 residues in the CDR3. The J segment lost 6 bases and the V segment lost 0 bases, leaving 7 bases of the junction unmatched. CDR3 sequence (DNA): TGTGCCAGCAGCCAAGATCCCAGGGGGAGCGATGGCTACACCTTC. Protein sequence: CASSQDPRGSDGYTF.

The V call is TRBV6-2 or TRBV6-3, the J call TRBJ2-3; TRBD2 agrees at 11 bases. V was clipped by 8 bases and J by 5 bases; unmatched bases: 9. Looked up from germline, CDR1 is MNHEY and CDR2 is SVGEGT. The length of the CDR3 is 15 residues. Here the CDR3 reads CASGILAGAGDTQYF. The CDR3 coding sequence is TGTGCCAGCGGAATACTAGCGGGGGCTGGAGATACGCAGTATTTT.

This clonotype appeared many times. CDR3 sequence reads: CASSPSSYEQYF. CDR3 in DNA: TGTGCCAGCTCACCGAGCTCCTACGAGCAGTACTTC. The chain couples TRBV18 to TRBJ2-7, with D unresolved. The ends were cut back, 3 bases at V and 0 bases at J, with 3 bases in the middle. The CDR3 consists of 12 residues. Germline values: CDR1 KGHSH, CDR2 LQKENI.

This chain uses TRBV7-2 with TRBJ1-6; TRBD1 matches at 9 bases. The CDR3 covers 15 residues. J was trimmed by 10 bases and V by 3 bases; bases with no gene match: 7. CDR1 and CDR2 (germline): SGHTA, FQGNSA. The DNA of the CDR3 is TGTGCCAGCAGCTTGCCGACAGGGGGACGATCACCCCTCCACTTT. Translated: CASSLPTGGRSPLHF.

At least ten counts were recorded for this clonotype. The chain recombines TRBV5-1 with TRBJ2-2; no clear D. Germline CDR1 reads SGHRS; CDR2 reads YFSETQ. There are 14 residues in the CDR3. Trimming took 4 bases from V and 4 from J, leaving 11 bases between them. CDR3 DNA sequence: TGCGCCAGCAGCACCGACACCCCCACCGGGGAGCTGTTTTTT. Amino acid sequence: CASSTDTPTGELFF.

This clonotype has ten or more counts. The chain combines TRBV5-1 with TRBJ2-5, with 12 positions matching TRBD2. This CDR3 is built from 15 residues. Germline lookup yields CDR1 SGHRS and CDR2 YFSETQ. Trimming took 4 bases from V and 5 from J; bases not matched to a gene: 6. DNA for the CDR3: TGCGCCAGCAGCCCCGGACTAGCGGGGCGGGAGACCCAGTACTTC. Translated, it gives CASSPGLAGRETQYF.